The 31 T cell receptor beta chains below come from one sample, sequenced in a study of cytomegalovirus exposure and HLA in healthy donors. The repertoire was sequenced with immunoSEQ multiplex PCR; TCRdb's copy has only in-frame clones and lacks some. This table holds 130,000 to 150,000 clones, approximately 86% found once. The material sequenced was PBMCs. Receptor source: a woman aged 18-29 years in good health and CMV-seropositive.

The V gene is TRBV7-9, the J gene TRBJ1-2; weak D call: TRBD1 (5 bases). Germline loops: CDR1 SEHNR, CDR2 FQNEAQ (reference sequence). The CDR3 length is 17 residues. Deletions cut 5 bases from V and 0 bases from J, with 19 bases between. CDR3 sequence: CASSPQGPRSPNYGYTF. CDR3 sequence (DNA): TGTGCCAGCAGCCCCCAGGGCCCTCGATCCCCTAACTATGGCTACACCTTC.

This clone has at least ten counts. The chain has TRBV19 and TRBJ2-7; 8 bases agree with TRBD1. V shed 4 bases, J shed 4 bases, and the junction held 9 bases outside the gene matches. The germline V gene has CDR1 LNHDA and CDR2 SQIVND (reference sequence). This CDR3 is built from 15 residues. The CDR3 protein is CASSTNDRGWYEQYF. For the CDR3, the DNA is TGTGCCAGTAGTACAAACGACAGGGGCTGGTACGAGCAGTACTTC.

The chain combines TRBV11-2 with TRBJ2-2; the match to TRBD2 covers 10 bases. V lost 5 bases to trimming and J lost 4 bases; unmatched junction nucleotides: 4. The CDR3 spans 15 residues. CDR1 is SGHAT, CDR2 FQNNGV, per germline. CDR3 amino acids: CASSGTSAATGELFF. The CDR3 DNA reads TGTGCCAGCAGCGGGACTAGCGCGGCCACCGGGGAGCTGTTTTTT.

This chain connects TRBV5-6 to TRBJ2-2, with 9 bases that match TRBD1. The V and J ends lost 2 bases and 4 bases, in that order; junction bases with no gene match: 3. CDR3 length: 15 residues. The germline gives CDR1 SGHDT, CDR2 YYEEEE. In DNA form, the CDR3 reads TGTGCCAGCAGCTTCATGACAGGGGGCACCGGGGAGCTGTTTTTT. It encodes CASSFMTGGTGELFF.

J is TRBJ1-2 and V is TRBV5-4; 9 bases map to TRBD1. Looked up from germline, CDR1 is SGHNT and CDR2 is YYREEE (reference sequence). The V and J ends lost 4 bases and 8 bases, in that order; junction bases with no gene match: 9. This CDR3 contains 14 residues. The CDR3 sequence: CASSIDRGGDGYTF. The CDR3 DNA is TGTGCCAGCAGCATTGACAGGGGGGGAGACGGCTACACCTTC.

This sequence joins TRBV7-9 and TRBJ2-7, with D maybe TRBD1 (9 bases). Trimming removed 5 bases from V and 6 bases from J, with 23 bases in between. The CDR3 sequence is 16 residues long. CDR1 is SEHNR and CDR2 is FQNEAQ in the germline V gene (reference sequence). The CDR3 here is CASSPSGGQGMTEQYF. The CDR3, as DNA: TGTGCCAGCAGCCCCAGCGGGGGACAGGGAATGACCGAGCAGTACTTC.

The rearrangement links TRBV6-1 to TRBJ1-6, with a tentative D call TRBD1 (5 bases). V dropped 8 bases and J dropped 0 bases, with 11 bases sitting between them. The CDR3 runs 15 residues. The V gene's germline CDR1 is MNHNS and CDR2 SASEGT. DNA for the CDR3: TGTGCCAGCCGGGGGGGGAGCTCCTATAATTCACCCCTCCACTTT. Its translation: CASRGGSSYNSPLHF.

The chain has TRBV2 and TRBJ2-1, with 11 bases matching TRBD1. CDR3 length: 14 residues. Trimming cost V 3 bases and J 12 bases; bases outside gene matches: 7. Germline-derived CDR1 and CDR2 are SNHLY and FYNNEI. CDR3 region: CASSDFGQGARQFF. The CDR3 DNA is TGTGCCAGCAGTGATTTTGGACAGGGGGCAAGGCAGTTCTTC.

This chain uses TRBV12-5 with TRBJ2-3; TRBD1 is a possible D gene (5 bases). This CDR3 is 15 amino acids long. The V and J ends lost 3 bases and 2 bases respectively, with 12 bases between them. Germline loops: CDR1 LGHNT, CDR2 FRNRAP. CDR3 region: CASGFTGLHTDTQYF. The DNA for the CDR3 is TGTGCTAGTGGTTTTACAGGTCTACACACAGATACGCAGTATTTT.

For this clone: At one of its ends the junction is not consistent with the germline gene, which may arise from a read error. This chain uses TRBV6-1 with TRBJ2-1, with D perhaps matching TRBD2 (7 bases). This CDR3 region has 12 residues. The germline V gene encodes CDR1 MNHNS and CDR2 SASEGT. The CDR3 DNA reads TGTGCCAGCAGTGAAGGTGGAACAGGGAGGGTCTTC. Amino acid sequence: CASSEGGTGRVF.

V and J are TRBV11-2 and TRBJ2-5, with 10 bases matching TRBD2. This CDR3 is built from 15 residues. Looked up from germline, CDR1 is SGHAT and CDR2 is FQNNGV. The junction had 5 bases not matched to a gene; V was cut back by 2 bases and J by 5 bases. This CDR3 is CASSLPGLARETQYF. CDR3 DNA: TGTGCCAGCAGCTTACCGGGACTAGCGAGGGAGACCCAGTACTTC.

The chain joins TRBV19 to TRBJ1-1; D is perhaps TRBD1 (6 bases). The CDR3 loop spans 13 amino acids. V lost 6 bases and J lost 3, with 11 bases in between. Germline V gives CDR1 LNHDA, CDR2 SQIVND (reference sequence). The CDR3 region has the DNA TGTGCCAGTAGGCCGAACAGGGACACTGAAGCTTTCTTT. This translates into CASRPNRDTEAFF. The whole variable domain, remainder taken from reference TRBV19 and TRBJ1-1, is DGGITQSPKYLFRKEGQNVTLSCEQNLNHDAMYWYRQDPGQGLRLIYYSQIVNDFQKGDIAEGYSVSREKKESFPLTVTSAQKNPTAFYLCASRPNRDTEAFFGQGTRLTVV.

This clone appeared once. The rearrangement links TRBV10-3 to TRBJ2-2; D not certain. CDR1 ENHRY and CDR2 SYGVKD come from the germline V gene. This CDR3 is 11 amino acids long. With 0 bases removed from V and 10 bases from J, the gap between germline ends came to 3 bases. The CDR3 bases are TGTGCCATCAGTGAGTCGGCGGAGCTGTTTTTT. This encodes CAISESAELFF.

The chain is built from TRBV7-9 and TRBJ1-1, with 7 bases that match TRBD1. From germline, CDR1 is SEHNR and CDR2 FQNEAQ (reference sequence). V lost 3 bases to trimming and J lost 11 bases; unmatched junction nucleotides: 6. The CDR3 spans 12 residues. CDR3 DNA: TGTGCCAGCAGCTTGGTCGACAGGGCGGCTTTCTTT. This codes for CASSLVDRAAFF.

A single count supports this clone. CDR3 sequence (DNA): TGTGCCAGCGCGCGGGGATTCAACACTGAAGCTTTCTTT. Translation: CASARGFNTEAFF. The chain combines TRBV6-5 with TRBJ1-1; D remains ambiguous. Germline V CDR1 and CDR2: MNHEY, SVGAGI. The ends were cut back, 8 bases at V and 2 bases at J, with 12 bases in the middle. The CDR3 is 13 residues long.

The chain recombines TRBV9 with TRBJ1-2, with D perhaps matching TRBD1 (5 bases). The CDR3 spans 16 residues. Trimming stripped 0 bases from V and 1 base from J, with 13 bases between. CDR1 SGDLS and CDR2 YYNGEE come from the germline V gene. CDR3 sequence: CASSVEWRDRNYGYTF. The CDR3 DNA follows: TGTGCCAGCAGCGTAGAGTGGCGGGACCGTAACTATGGCTACACCTTC.

The CDR3 loop is CASSSRDYKNIQYF. CDR3 nucleotide sequence: TGTGCCAGCAGCAGCCGGGACTACAAAAACATTCAGTACTTC. The chain is built from TRBV5-4 and TRBJ2-4, with 7 bases fitting TRBD2. V shed 4 bases and J 3 bases; nucleotides not matched to a gene: 4. This CDR3 contains 14 residues. CDR1 and CDR2 (germline): SGHNT, YYREEE (reference sequence).

This clone showed up just once. V is TRBV6-5 and J is TRBJ2-5, with D possibly matching TRBD2 (6 bases). V was cut by 2 bases and J by 5 bases, with 9 bases left in between. This CDR3 has 13 amino acids. The germline V gene encodes CDR1 MNHEY and CDR2 SVGAGI. The DNA for the CDR3 is TGTGCCAGCAGTTACGCACGGGGGGAGACCCAGTACTTC. Translating gives CASSYARGETQYF.

The V and J genes are TRBV9 and TRBJ1-1; the D gene is possibly TRBD1 (6 bases). Trimming cost V 0 bases and J 3 bases, with 9 bases left between them. CDR3 length: 14 residues. In germline, CDR1 is SGDLS, CDR2 YYNGEE. This CDR3 is CASSVVDSHTEAFF. Here the CDR3 DNA reads TGTGCCAGCAGCGTAGTGGACAGTCACACTGAAGCTTTCTTT.

The chain combines TRBV4-3 with TRBJ2-3, with TRBD2 matching over 8 bases. Per germline, CDR1 LGHNA and CDR2 YSLEER. The CDR3 is 16 amino acids. After removal of 0 bases from V and 11 bases from J, the junction contained 13 bases not matched to a gene. CDR3 in DNA: TGCGCCAGCAGCCAAGATATTCCCCCTGGCGGGGGGAAGCAGTATTTT. This gives the protein CASSQDIPPGGGKQYF.

This clone was recorded once. The V call is TRBV9, the J call TRBJ1-3, with unresolved D. CDR3 size: 15 residues. CDR1 is SGDLS, CDR2 YYNGEE, per germline. Trimming cost V 4 bases and J 0 bases, with 11 bases left between them. The CDR3 DNA sequence: TGTGCCAGCAGCCGTGACCGACACTCTGGAAACACCATATATTTT. Translation gives CASSRDRHSGNTIYF.

This clone appeared once. The chain uses TRBV25-1 and TRBJ1-1; the D gene is possibly TRBD1 (6 bases). The CDR3 totals 12 residues. Deletions cut 8 bases from V and 1 base from J, with 8 bases between. CDR1 is MGHDK, CDR2 SYGVNS, per germline. CDR3 protein: CASRRGNTEAFF. CDR3 coding DNA: TGTGCCAGCCGCAGGGGGAACACTGAAGCTTTCTTT.

V gene TRBV18 combines with J gene TRBJ1-1; no clear D gene. From germline, CDR1 is KGHSH and CDR2 LQKENI. The germline V and J ends were trimmed by 5 bases and 1 base, with 17 bases remaining between them. The CDR3 loop spans 16 amino acids. The CDR3 nucleotides read TGTGCCAGCTCAGCGTTACCCGGGGTCGAGAACACTGAAGCTTTCTTT. This encodes CASSALPGVENTEAFF.

The chain recombines TRBV20-1 with TRBJ2-5; D is possibly TRBD2 (5 bases). The V and J ends lost 7 bases and 2 bases respectively, with 8 bases between them. The germline gives CDR1 DFQATT, CDR2 SNEGSKA (reference sequence). The CDR3 contains 11 residues. CDR3 DNA sequence: TGCAGTGGAACTAGACAAGAGACCCAGTACTTC. Its protein is CSGTRQETQYF.

This chain joins TRBV27 and TRBJ2-3, with D possibly being TRBD2 (5 bases). Germline-derived CDR1 and CDR2 are MNHEY and SMNVEV (reference sequence). This CDR3 is built from 14 residues. Trimming shortened V by 4 bases and J by 5 bases, and 13 bases separated the two germline ends. The CDR3 DNA reads TGTGCCAGCAGTTGGATGGATCGGGGAGATACGCAGTATTTT. Its protein is CASSWMDRGDTQYF.

This chain joins TRBV6-5 and TRBJ1-6; D uncertain. This CDR3 contains 14 residues. Germline lookup yields CDR1 MNHEY and CDR2 SVGAGI. V shed 4 bases and J shed 6 bases, with 10 bases lying between them. This CDR3 reads CASSFGSPNSPLHF. CDR3 nucleotides: TGTGCCAGCAGTTTTGGCAGTCCTAATTCACCCCTCCACTTT.

The rearrangement joins TRBV19 to TRBJ1-5; a possible D gene is TRBD1 (5 bases). The CDR3 contains 14 residues. CDR1 and CDR2 from the germline V gene are LNHDA and SQIVND (reference sequence). V lost 10 bases and J 1 base, leaving 14 bases between the germline ends. The chain's CDR3 is CATRAGGSNQPQHF. CDR3 DNA: TGTGCCACCAGGGCAGGTGGGAGCAATCAGCCCCAGCATTTT.

V and J are TRBV4-2 and TRBJ2-1; 7 bases agree with TRBD2. Trimming took 3 bases from V and 6 from J; bases not matched to a gene: 5. The CDR3 extends over 14 amino acids. Per germline, CDR1 LGHNA and CDR2 YNFKEQ. The CDR3, as DNA: TGTGCCAGCAGCCAGGATAGGACTAGCAATGAGCAGTTCTTC. Translating it yields CASSQDRTSNEQFF.

This rearrangement joins TRBV29-1 to TRBJ1-2, with 8 bases lining up with TRBD1. The length of the CDR3 is 11 residues. Germline V gene data show CDR1 as SQVTM and CDR2 as ANQGSEA. Losses at the gene ends were 7 bases for V and 8 bases for J; bases not matched to a gene: 6. The CDR3, as DNA: TGCAGCGCCAGGGGGCTAGGCGGCTACACCTTC. Encoded protein: CSARGLGGYTF.

V and J are TRBV2 and TRBJ1-3; D not certain. Germline-derived CDR1 and CDR2 are SNHLY and FYNNEI. This CDR3 is 13 amino acids long. Trimming pared 6 bases from V and 4 bases from J, leaving 10 bases between. CDR3 residues: CASREYPGNTIYF. CDR3 DNA sequence: TGTGCCAGCAGAGAGTACCCCGGAAACACCATATATTTT. Looking up the rest from reference TRBV2 and TRBJ1-3 gives the full variable domain: EPEVTQTPSHQVTQMGQEVILRCVPISNHLYFYWYRQILGQKVEFLVSFYNNEISEKSEIFDDQFSVERPDGSNFTLKIRSTKLEDSAMYFCASREYPGNTIYFGEGSWLTVV.

This clone appeared a single time. The rearrangement links TRBV7-3 to TRBJ2-7; the D gene is possibly TRBD1 (7 bases). Per germline, CDR1 SGHTA and CDR2 FQGTGA. The ends were cut back, 0 bases at V and 11 bases at J, with 14 bases in the middle. The CDR3 runs 13 residues. Here the CDR3 reads CASSLTGQGGKYF. CDR3 in DNA: TGTGCCAGCAGCTTAACGGGCCAGGGGGGCAAGTACTTC. The complete variable domain, with remaining parts taken from reference TRBV7-3 and TRBJ2-7, reads GAGVSQTPSNKVTEKGKYVELRCDPISGHTALYWYRQSLGQGPEFLIYFQGTGAADDSGLPNDRFFAVRPEGSVSTLKIQRTERGDSAVYLCASSLTGQGGKYFGPGTRLTVT.